The 26 T cell receptor beta chains below were found in one sample sequenced in a study of cytomegalovirus exposure and HLA in healthy donors. The PCR employed 60 Vbeta primers together with 13 Jbeta primers. Clones were sequenced by immunoSEQ multiplex PCR, and TCRdb holds only the in-frame ones, with some missing. The data hold about 160,000 clones, with 78% observed a single time. Sequencing was done on a sample of PBMCs. The source of these receptors is a woman in her 40s in good health and CMV-seropositive.

V and J are TRBV6-6 and TRBJ1-5; the match to TRBD1 covers 7 bases. CDR3 length: 15 residues. Germline CDR1 reads MNHNY; CDR2 reads SVGAGI (reference sequence). The trim removed 6 bases at V and 1 base at J, leaving 6 bases unmatched. DNA of the CDR3: TGTGCCAGCAGACTCCAGGGGGTGAGCAATCAGCCCCAGCATTTT. Its protein is CASRLQGVSNQPQHF.

CDR3 loop: CASRAGQQYGYTF. The CDR3 nucleotides are TGTGCCAGCAGGGCCGGACAGCAATATGGCTACACCTTC. The chain uses TRBV6-5 and TRBJ1-2, with D tentatively TRBD1 (6 bases). Per germline, CDR1 MNHEY and CDR2 SVGAGI. The ends were cut back, 6 bases at V and 5 bases at J, with 13 bases in the middle. The CDR3 consists of 13 residues.

The rearrangement links TRBV7-8 to TRBJ1-1, with D hard to call. Trimming left V 10 bases short and J 0 bases short, with 21 bases between. The CDR3 totals 16 residues. CDR1 is SGHVS, CDR2 FQNEAQ, per germline. In nucleotides, the CDR3 is TGTGCCACGATGGGAGGAACCCCCATCATGAACACTGAAGCTTTCTTT. Translated: CATMGGTPIMNTEAFF.

This clone came up once. This chain links TRBV10-1 with TRBJ2-1; a possible D gene is TRBD1 (6 bases). The CDR3 has 13 amino acids. Germline V lookup: CDR1 WNHNN, CDR2 SYGVQD (reference sequence). Trimming removed 4 bases from V and 7 bases from J, with 11 bases in between. In DNA form, the CDR3 reads TGCGCCAGCAGTGTGGGGGCGAGGAATGAGCAGTTCTTC. Its protein is CASSVGARNEQFF.

This clone was seen a few times. V and J are TRBV2 and TRBJ1-5; 7 bases are shared with TRBD1. V lost 4 bases and J lost 8; bases outside the gene matches: 5. The CDR3 runs 13 residues. Germline assignment: CDR1 SNHLY and CDR2 FYNNEI. This chain's CDR3 is CASSVGQQEPQHF. Written as DNA, the CDR3 is TGTGCCAGCAGTGTGGGACAGCAGGAGCCCCAGCATTTT.

The chain combines TRBV2 with TRBJ2-7, with 7 positions matching TRBD1. The CDR3 loop spans 15 amino acids. Germline V gives CDR1 SNHLY, CDR2 FYNNEI. Trimming cost V 3 bases and J 0 bases; bases outside gene matches: 5. The CDR3, as DNA: TGTGCCAGCAGTGAGGACAGGCCGCTCTCCTACGAGCAGTACTTC. Its translation: CASSEDRPLSYEQYF.

The chain carries TRBV7-9 and TRBJ2-7, with a possible D match to TRBD1 (7 bases). There are 17 residues in the CDR3. V gave up 5 bases and J gave up 2 bases, with 22 bases separating them. The germline gives CDR1 SEHNR, CDR2 FQNEAQ (reference sequence). CDR3: CASSQGGGTDLTYEQYF. The DNA of the CDR3 is TGTGCCAGCAGCCAAGGTGGCGGGACAGACCTAACCTACGAGCAGTACTTC.

The genes are TRBV6-1 and TRBJ1-3; TRBD1 matches 7 bases. Trimming took 8 bases from V and 8 from J; bases not matched to a gene: 9. The length of the CDR3 is 13 residues. Germline CDR1 is MNHNS and CDR2 is SASEGT. The CDR3 nucleotides are TGTGCCAGCGGTTCACAGGGGACCGACACCATATATTTT. It codes for CASGSQGTDTIYF.

This clone appeared once. This chain connects TRBV5-8 to TRBJ2-7; D not resolved. V lost 3 bases and J 0 bases, leaving 4 bases between the germline ends. CDR1 and CDR2 from the germline V gene are SGHTS and YDEGEE. The CDR3 runs to 12 residues. CDR3 nucleotides: TGTGCCAGCAGCTCCCTCTCCTACGAGCAGTACTTC. Translating gives CASSSLSYEQYF.

V usage is TRBV7-2 and J usage is TRBJ2-7, with TRBD1 identical over 9 bases. The trim removed 5 bases at V and 4 bases at J, leaving 9 bases unmatched. Germline CDR1 and CDR2: SGHTA and FQGNSA. CDR3 length: 15 residues. The CDR3 loop reads CASSRVGQGYYEQYF. The CDR3 region has the DNA TGTGCCAGCAGCCGCGTGGGACAGGGATATTACGAGCAGTACTTC.

This chain links TRBV11-2 with TRBJ2-3, with a tentative D call TRBD2 (6 bases). The V and J ends lost 2 bases and 5 bases respectively, with 17 bases between them. From germline, CDR1 is SGHAT and CDR2 FQNNGV. The CDR3 runs to 16 residues. The CDR3 DNA follows: TGTGCCAGCAGCTTATCCCAAAGTTGGGGGGTAGATACGCAGTATTTT. Protein product: CASSLSQSWGVDTQYF. Drawing the rest from reference TRBV11-2 and TRBJ2-3, the complete variable domain is EAGVAQSPRYKIIEKRQSVAFWCNPISGHATLYWYQQILGQGPKLLIQFQNNGVVDDSQLPKDRFSAERLKGVDSTLKIQPAKLEDSAVYLCASSLSQSWGVDTQYFGPGTRLTVL.

This sequence joins TRBV2 and TRBJ1-2; TRBD1 is a possible D gene (6 bases). Trimming left V 6 bases short and J 8 bases short, with 22 bases between. Germline V gene data show CDR1 as SNHLY and CDR2 as FYNNEI. CDR3 length: 15 amino acids. The CDR3 DNA reads TGTGCCAGCAGCCTCAAACAGGGATCGATTGACGGCTACACCTTC. Translating it yields CASSLKQGSIDGYTF.

The V call is TRBV7-9, the J call TRBJ1-6; 8 positions match TRBD1. The CDR3 consists of 16 residues. In germline, CDR1 is SEHNR, CDR2 FQNEAQ (reference sequence). After removal of 0 bases from V and 9 bases from J, the junction contained 7 bases not matched to a gene. CDR3 in amino acids: CASSLALTGEGSPLHF. DNA of the CDR3: TGTGCCAGCAGCTTAGCGCTGACAGGGGAGGGTTCACCCCTCCACTTT.

The chain recombines TRBV25-1 with TRBJ2-5; D might be TRBD2 (6 bases). Germline V gives CDR1 MGHDK, CDR2 SYGVNS. V was clipped by 3 bases and J by 11 bases, with 13 bases between them. The CDR3 covers 12 residues. Here the CDR3 reads CASSDLSGSQYF. CDR3 bases: TGTGCCAGCAGTGACCTTAGCGGCAGTCAGTACTTC.

The gene calls are TRBV30 and TRBJ1-6, with 7 bases fitting TRBD1. Germline V lookup: CDR1 GTSNPN, CDR2 SVGIG (reference sequence). With V trimmed by 3 bases and J by 9 bases, 11 bases remained unmatched. The CDR3 has 15 amino acids. The DNA for the CDR3 is TGTGCCTGGAGCCACTGGGACAGACCGAGTTCACCCCTCCACTTT. Translated, it gives CAWSHWDRPSSPLHF.

This clone was recorded a few times. The V gene is TRBV28, the J gene TRBJ1-1; TRBD1 aligns across 8 bases. Germline assignment: CDR1 MDHEN and CDR2 SYDVKM. J lost 6 bases, V lost 10 bases, and 16 bases had no gene match. The CDR3 extends over 15 amino acids. The CDR3 bases are TGTGCCACCAACAACCTAGACCAGGGGGCCCCTGAAGCTTTCTTT. This encodes CATNNLDQGAPEAFF.

The J gene is TRBJ2-1, the V gene TRBV5-4, with a weak D call TRBD2 (5 bases). The length of the CDR3 is 13 residues. Germline CDR1 SGHNT, CDR2 YYREEE (reference sequence). Trimming stripped 4 bases from V and 2 bases from J, with 7 bases between. The CDR3 DNA reads TGTGCCAGCAGCCTGACTACCTACAATGAGCAGTTCTTC. As protein: CASSLTTYNEQFF.

The rearrangement uses TRBV5-1 and TRBJ1-1; unclear D gene. This CDR3 comprises 13 residues. Deletions cut 5 bases from V and 1 base from J, with 9 bases between. Germline CDR1 SGHRS, CDR2 YFSETQ. Here the CDR3 DNA reads TGCGCCAGCAGAGAGGAGGGGAACACTGAAGCTTTCTTT. Translated: CASREEGNTEAFF.

The V and J genes are TRBV29-1 and TRBJ2-1; D call uncertain. V was shortened by 7 bases and J by 7 bases, with 14 bases between the two germline ends. Germline CDR1 is SQVTM and CDR2 is ANQGSEA. CDR3 length: 12 residues. The CDR3 region has the DNA TGCAGCGGTATCCGAGCTTCGAATGAGCAGTTCTTC. Its translation: CSGIRASNEQFF.

The genes are TRBV5-4 and TRBJ2-4; 10 nucleotides line up with TRBD1. Germline CDR1 reads SGHNT; CDR2 reads YYREEE (reference sequence). V shed 1 base and J 10 bases; nucleotides not matched to a gene: 8. The CDR3 is 15 amino acids. The CDR3 loop is CASSLPGTGDHIQYF. Written as DNA, the CDR3 is TGTGCCAGCAGCTTGCCCGGGACAGGGGACCATATTCAGTACTTC.

A word on this clone: The same CDR3 arises from other DNA sequences in this sample as well. The chain carries TRBV30 and TRBJ2-3; 10 bases are a match to TRBD2. The ends lost 0 bases at V and 1 base at J; junction bases unmatched: 1. From germline, CDR1 is GTSNPN and CDR2 SVGIG (reference sequence). CDR3 length: 15 amino acids. The CDR3 DNA reads TGTGCCTGGAGTGTGCTAGCGGGGGGCACAGATACGCAGTATTTT. This codes for CAWSVLAGGTDTQYF.

In its sample, this clone was seen a few times. V is TRBV30 and J is TRBJ2-2, with D perhaps matching TRBD1 (7 bases). V was cut by 3 bases and J by 8 bases, with 16 bases left in between. In germline, CDR1 is GTSNPN, CDR2 SVGIG (reference sequence). The CDR3 has 14 residues. The CDR3 DNA follows: TGTGCCTGGAGAACAGCAGGGGGGTTAGGGGAGCTGTTTTTT. It codes for CAWRTAGGLGELFF.

This chain links TRBV6-4 with TRBJ2-1; a possible D gene is TRBD2 (5 bases). Trimming pared 1 base from V and 9 bases from J, leaving 7 bases between. The CDR3 runs to 12 residues. Germline V gene sequence: CDR1 MRHNA, CDR2 SNTAGT. As DNA, the CDR3 is TGTGCCAGCAGTGACTTCCGGGGTGAGCAGTTCTTC. Protein product: CASSDFRGEQFF.

The genes are TRBV5-1 and TRBJ1-3; D might be TRBD1 (5 bases). The CDR3 runs 16 residues. The germline V gene has CDR1 SGHRS and CDR2 YFSETQ. With 4 bases removed from V and 4 bases from J, the gap between germline ends came to 18 bases. CDR3 bases: TGCGCCAGCAGCACAAACCCAGGGCTTCTCGGAAACACCATATATTTT. It yields the protein CASSTNPGLLGNTIYF.

The chain has TRBV9 and TRBJ2-3; 8 nucleotides line up with TRBD2. The V gene's germline CDR1 is SGDLS and CDR2 YYNGEE. J was trimmed by 8 bases and V by 0 bases; bases with no gene match: 5. This CDR3 contains 14 residues. CDR3 sequence (DNA): TGTGCCAGCAGCGTAGGTCTACGGGGGGGTACGCAGTATTTT. This codes for CASSVGLRGGTQYF.

This clone was counted a single time. The V gene is TRBV4-3, the J gene TRBJ2-1, with a weak D call TRBD1 (5 bases). With 3 bases removed from V and 4 bases from J, the gap between germline ends came to 16 bases. The CDR3 sequence is 16 residues long. Germline V gene sequence: CDR1 LGHNA, CDR2 YSLEER. CDR3 in amino acids: CASSHTHLGPYNEQFF. CDR3 DNA: TGCGCCAGCAGCCACACACATCTGGGGCCTTACAATGAGCAGTTCTTC.